The sequence of this T cell receptor beta chain was determined in a study of cytomegalovirus exposure and HLA in healthy donors. This clone came up a few times. V shed 2 bases, J shed 7 bases, and the junction held 9 bases outside the gene matches. From germline, CDR1 is SGHTA and CDR2 FQGNSA. The CDR3 totals 16 residues. The PCR had 60 Vbeta and 13 Jbeta primers. Repertoires were generated with immunoSEQ multiplex PCR, while TCRdb's copy carries only in-frame clones and drops some. Of 180,000 or so clones listed, more than 60% are singletons. This TCR came from a female donor in good health and CMV-seronegative. The chain recombines TRBV7-2 with TRBJ2-7; TRBD2 aligns across 12 bases. The specimen was PBMCs. CDR3 in amino acids: CASSLLLAGGPKEQYF. CDR3 in DNA: TGTGCCAGCAGCTTACTCCTAGCGGGGGGGCCTAAAGAGCAGTACTTC.